This T cell receptor (beta chain) appears in the sequencing data of a study of T cell repertoires in cytomegalovirus infection (dated by TCRdb to the late 2010s). In terms of the full investigation: Because public TCR beta signatures pointed to carriage of CMV infection together with the matching HLA type, the HLA type of each donor mattered for the analysis. Results and caveats for the whole study, not just this receptor: Cumulative frequency of public TCR beta family members discriminated carriers of CMV infection plus the relevant HLA type in this cohort and an independent 352-donor cohort. The ex vivo response was dominated by HLA-C-restricted CMV-specific TCR beta clonotypes, which also provided the single most frequent clonotype in two of eight donors.

Here V drops 5 bases and J drops 0 bases, and the junction holds 6 bases not matched to any gene. The CDR3 numbers 16 residues from cysteine through phenylalanine. Left in the record is the CDR3 DNA by itself, 48 bases read in frame from the first base. CDR1 SEHNR and CDR2 FQNEAQ are derived from the germline V gene (reference sequence). Sequencing was carried out with an Illumina HiSeq 1500. Using fastp at Q25 and MiXCR, TCRdb reprocessed the public reads and kept productive beta chains. Rows matching on CDR3 protein sequence are summarized as one entry with the most common DNA and genes. The sample records more than 650,000 distinct CDR3 sequences, 35% to 45% of which are singletons. The ten top clones hold about 2.8% of the sample. This clonotype appeared a single time. No antigen is known for it. No base quality information exists; no much larger clone differs at one position. One read gives only weak evidence.

The rearrangement joined TRBV7-9 to TRBJ1-1; 10 bases in the middle match TRBD1. Sequenced: PBMCs. The clonotype originates from a human donor in good health (CMV status not recorded). Some clones in this sample may be carry-over from other donors' samples. For the CDR3, the sequence is CASSVGDRGLNTEAFF. The DNA sequence is as follows: TGTGCCAGCAGCGTAGGGGACAGGGGCCTGAACACTGAAGCTTTCTTT.